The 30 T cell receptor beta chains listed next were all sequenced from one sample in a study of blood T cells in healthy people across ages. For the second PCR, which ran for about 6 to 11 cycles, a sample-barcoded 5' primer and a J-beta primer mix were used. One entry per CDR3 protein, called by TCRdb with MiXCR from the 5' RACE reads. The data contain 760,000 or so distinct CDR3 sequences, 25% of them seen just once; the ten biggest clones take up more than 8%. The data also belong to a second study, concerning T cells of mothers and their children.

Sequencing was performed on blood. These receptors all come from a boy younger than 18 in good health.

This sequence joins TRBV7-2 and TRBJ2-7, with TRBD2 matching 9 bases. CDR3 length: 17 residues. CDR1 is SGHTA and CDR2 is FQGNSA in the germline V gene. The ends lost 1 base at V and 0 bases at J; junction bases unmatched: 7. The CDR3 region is CASSLDPSGGSSYEQYF. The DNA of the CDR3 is TGTGCCAGCAGCTTAGATCCCAGCGGGGGGAGCTCCTACGAGCAGTACTTC.

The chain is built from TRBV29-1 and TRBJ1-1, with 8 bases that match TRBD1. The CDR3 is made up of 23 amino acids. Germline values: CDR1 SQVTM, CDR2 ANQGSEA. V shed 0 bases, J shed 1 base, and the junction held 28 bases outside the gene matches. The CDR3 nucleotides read TGCAGCGTTGAAGATCTTTTTTGGGTGGACAGGGAGGATTTGAGTTTCAGGAACACTGAAGCTTTCTTT. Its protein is CSVEDLFWVDREDLSFRNTEAFF.

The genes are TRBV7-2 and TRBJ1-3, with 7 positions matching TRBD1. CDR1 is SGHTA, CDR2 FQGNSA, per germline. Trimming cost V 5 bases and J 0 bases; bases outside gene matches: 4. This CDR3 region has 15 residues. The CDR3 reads CASSRQGISGNTIYF. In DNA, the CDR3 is TGTGCCAGCAGCCGACAGGGAATCTCTGGAAACACCATATATTTT.

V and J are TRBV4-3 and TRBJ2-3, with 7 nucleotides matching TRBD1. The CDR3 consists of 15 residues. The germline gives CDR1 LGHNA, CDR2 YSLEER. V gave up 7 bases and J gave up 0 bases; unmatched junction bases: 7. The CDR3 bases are TGCGCCAGCACCCTAGACAGGGATAGCACAGATACGCAGTATTTT. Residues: CASTLDRDSTDTQYF.

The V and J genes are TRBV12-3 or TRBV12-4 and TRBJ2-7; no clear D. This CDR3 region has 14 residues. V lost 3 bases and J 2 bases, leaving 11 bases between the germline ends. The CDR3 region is CASSFGRNAYEQYF. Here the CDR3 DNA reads TGTGCCAGCAGTTTTGGCAGGAACGCCTACGAGCAGTACTTC.

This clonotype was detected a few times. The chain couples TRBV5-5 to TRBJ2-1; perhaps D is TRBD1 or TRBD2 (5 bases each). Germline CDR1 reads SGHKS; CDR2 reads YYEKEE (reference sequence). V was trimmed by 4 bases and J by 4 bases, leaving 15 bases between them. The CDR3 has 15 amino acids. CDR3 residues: CASSGAGTVYNEQFF. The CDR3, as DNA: TGTGCCAGCAGCGGAGCTGGGACGGTGTACAATGAGCAGTTCTTC.

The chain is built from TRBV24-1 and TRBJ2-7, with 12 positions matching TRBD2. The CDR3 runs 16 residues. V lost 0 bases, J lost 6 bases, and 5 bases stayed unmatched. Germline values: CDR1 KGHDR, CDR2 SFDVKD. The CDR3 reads CATSDLQPSGRVEQYF. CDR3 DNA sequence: TGTGCCACCAGTGATTTGCAACCTAGCGGGAGGGTCGAGCAGTACTTC.

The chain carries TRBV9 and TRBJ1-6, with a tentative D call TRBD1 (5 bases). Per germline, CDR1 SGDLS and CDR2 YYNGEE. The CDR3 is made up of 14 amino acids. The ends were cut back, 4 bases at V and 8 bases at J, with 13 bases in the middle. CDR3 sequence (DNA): TGTGCCAGCAGCCCCGACCAGGGTTATTCACCCCTCCACTTT. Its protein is CASSPDQGYSPLHF. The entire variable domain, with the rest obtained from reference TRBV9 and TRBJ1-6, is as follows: DSGVTQTPKHLITATGQRVTLRCSPRSGDLSVYWYQQSLDQGLQFLIQYYNGEERAKGNILERFSAQQFPDLHSELNLSSLELGDSALYFCASSPDQGYSPLHFGNGTRLTVT.

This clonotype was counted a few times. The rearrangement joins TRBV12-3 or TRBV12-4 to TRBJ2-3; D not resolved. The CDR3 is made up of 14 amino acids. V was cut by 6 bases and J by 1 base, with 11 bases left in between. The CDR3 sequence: CASSFREGTDTQYF. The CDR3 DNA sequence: TGTGCCAGCAGCTTTAGAGAGGGCACAGATACGCAGTATTTT.

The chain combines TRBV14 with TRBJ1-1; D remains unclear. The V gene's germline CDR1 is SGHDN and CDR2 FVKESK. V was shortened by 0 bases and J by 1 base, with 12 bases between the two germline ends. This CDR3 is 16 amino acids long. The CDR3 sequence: CASSQDVGSRNTEAFF. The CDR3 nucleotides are TGTGCCAGCAGCCAAGATGTAGGTTCTCGGAACACTGAAGCTTTCTTT.

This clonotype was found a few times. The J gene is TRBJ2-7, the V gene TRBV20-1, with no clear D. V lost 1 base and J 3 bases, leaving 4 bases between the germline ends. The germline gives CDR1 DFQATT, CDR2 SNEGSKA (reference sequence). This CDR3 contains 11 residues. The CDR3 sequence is CSARVFYEQYF. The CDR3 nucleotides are TGCAGTGCTAGAGTCTTCTACGAGCAGTACTTC.

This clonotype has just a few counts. The CDR3 sequence is CASSQVIAGGEQFF. Written as DNA, the CDR3 is TGCGCCAGCAGCCAAGTAATAGCGGGGGGAGAGCAGTTCTTC. The rearrangement joins TRBV4-3 to TRBJ2-1, with TRBD2 matching over 10 bases. CDR1 is LGHNA, CDR2 YSLEER, per germline. Trimming at V came to 1 base and at J to 10 bases, leaving 4 bases not matched to a gene. The CDR3 sequence is 14 residues long.

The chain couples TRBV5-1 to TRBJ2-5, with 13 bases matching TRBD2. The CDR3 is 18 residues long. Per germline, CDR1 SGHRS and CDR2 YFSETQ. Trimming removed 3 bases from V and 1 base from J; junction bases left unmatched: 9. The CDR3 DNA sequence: TGCGCCAGCAGCTGGGGAACTAGCGGGAGGGCCTTCCAAGAGACCCAGTACTTC. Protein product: CASSWGTSGRAFQETQYF.

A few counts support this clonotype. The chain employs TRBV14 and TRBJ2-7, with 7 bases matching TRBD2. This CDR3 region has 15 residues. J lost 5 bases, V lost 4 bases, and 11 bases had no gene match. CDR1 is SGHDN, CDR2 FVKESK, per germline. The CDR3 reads CASSLSPGLRDEQYF. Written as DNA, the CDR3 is TGTGCCAGCAGCCTATCTCCGGGACTAAGGGACGAGCAGTACTTC.

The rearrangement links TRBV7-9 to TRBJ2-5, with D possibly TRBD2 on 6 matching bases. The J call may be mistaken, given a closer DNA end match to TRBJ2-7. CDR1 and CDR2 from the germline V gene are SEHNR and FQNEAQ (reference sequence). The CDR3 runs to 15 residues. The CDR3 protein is CASSLSAGKWDEQYF. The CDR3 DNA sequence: TGTGCCAGCAGCTTAAGTGCGGGAAAATGGGACGAGCAGTACTTC.

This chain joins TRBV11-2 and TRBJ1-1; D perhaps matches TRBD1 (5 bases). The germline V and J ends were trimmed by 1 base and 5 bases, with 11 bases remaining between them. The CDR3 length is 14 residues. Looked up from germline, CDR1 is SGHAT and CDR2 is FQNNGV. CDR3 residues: CASSLGGRWTEAFF. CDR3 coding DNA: TGTGCCAGCAGCTTAGGGGGCAGGTGGACTGAAGCTTTCTTT.

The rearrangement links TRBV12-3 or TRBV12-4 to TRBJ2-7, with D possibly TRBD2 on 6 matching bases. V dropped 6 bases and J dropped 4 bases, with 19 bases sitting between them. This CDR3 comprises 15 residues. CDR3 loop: CASRTTLAGLYEQYF. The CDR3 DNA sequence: TGTGCCAGCAGGACTACTCTGGCGGGGTTGTACGAGCAGTACTTC.

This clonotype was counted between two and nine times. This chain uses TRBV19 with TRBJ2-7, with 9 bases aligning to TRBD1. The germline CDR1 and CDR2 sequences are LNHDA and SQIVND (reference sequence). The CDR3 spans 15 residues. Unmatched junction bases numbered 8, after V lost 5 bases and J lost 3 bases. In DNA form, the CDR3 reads TGTGCCAGTAGTTCTACGGGACAGGGAGTCTACGAGCAGTACTTC. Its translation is CASSSTGQGVYEQYF.

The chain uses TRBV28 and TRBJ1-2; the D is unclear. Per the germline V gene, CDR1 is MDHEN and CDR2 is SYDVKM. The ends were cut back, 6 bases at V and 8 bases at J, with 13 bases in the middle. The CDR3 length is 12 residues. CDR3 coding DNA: TGTGCCAGCAGCTATGGTACGAGGGGCTACACCTTC. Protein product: CASSYGTRGYTF.

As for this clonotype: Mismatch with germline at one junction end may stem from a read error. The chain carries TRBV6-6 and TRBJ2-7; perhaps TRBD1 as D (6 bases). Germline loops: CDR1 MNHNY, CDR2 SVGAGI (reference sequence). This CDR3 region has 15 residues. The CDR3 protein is CTSSSTTPGHKDQYF. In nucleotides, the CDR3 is TGTACCAGCAGTTCAACTACTCCGGGACACAAAGACCAGTACTTC.

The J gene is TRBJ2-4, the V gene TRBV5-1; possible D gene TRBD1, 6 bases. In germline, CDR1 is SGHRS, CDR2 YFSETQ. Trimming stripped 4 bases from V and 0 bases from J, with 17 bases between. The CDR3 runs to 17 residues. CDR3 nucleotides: TGCGCCAGCAGCCCATCAGGGGCATCACTAGCCAAAAACATTCAGTACTTC. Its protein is CASSPSGASLAKNIQYF.

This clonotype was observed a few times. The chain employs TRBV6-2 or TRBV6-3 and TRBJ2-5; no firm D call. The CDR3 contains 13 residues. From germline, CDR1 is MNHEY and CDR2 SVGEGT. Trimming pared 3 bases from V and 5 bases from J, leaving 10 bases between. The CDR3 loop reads CASSYDALETQYF. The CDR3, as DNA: TGTGCCAGCAGTTATGACGCCCTCGAGACCCAGTACTTC.

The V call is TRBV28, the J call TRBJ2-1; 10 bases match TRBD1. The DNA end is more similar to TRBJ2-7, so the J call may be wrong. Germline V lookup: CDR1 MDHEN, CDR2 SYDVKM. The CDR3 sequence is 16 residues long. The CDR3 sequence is CASSLPSRTGGYEQYF. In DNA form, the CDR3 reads TGTGCCAGCAGTTTACCTTCGAGGACAGGGGGATACGAGCAGTACTTC.

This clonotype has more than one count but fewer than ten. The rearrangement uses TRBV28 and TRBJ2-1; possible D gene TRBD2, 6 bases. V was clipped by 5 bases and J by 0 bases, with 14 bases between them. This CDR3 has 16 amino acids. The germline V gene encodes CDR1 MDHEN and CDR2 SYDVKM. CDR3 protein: CASSRVRGYSYNEQFF. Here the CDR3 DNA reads TGTGCCAGCAGTCGGGTGCGGGGTTACTCCTACAATGAGCAGTTCTTC.

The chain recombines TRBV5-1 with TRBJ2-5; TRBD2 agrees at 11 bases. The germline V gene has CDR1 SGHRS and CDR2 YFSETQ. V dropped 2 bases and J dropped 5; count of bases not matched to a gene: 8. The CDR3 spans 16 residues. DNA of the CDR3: TGCGCCAGCAGCTTAGGTTCTAGCGGGAGGCCGGAGACCCAGTACTTC. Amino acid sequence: CASSLGSSGRPETQYF.

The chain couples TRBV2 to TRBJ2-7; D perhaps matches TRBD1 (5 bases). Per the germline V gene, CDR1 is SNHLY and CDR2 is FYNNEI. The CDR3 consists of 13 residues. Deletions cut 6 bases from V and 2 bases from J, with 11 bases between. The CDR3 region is CASRDDRTYEQYF. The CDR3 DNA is TGTGCCAGCAGGGACGACAGAACCTACGAGCAGTACTTC.

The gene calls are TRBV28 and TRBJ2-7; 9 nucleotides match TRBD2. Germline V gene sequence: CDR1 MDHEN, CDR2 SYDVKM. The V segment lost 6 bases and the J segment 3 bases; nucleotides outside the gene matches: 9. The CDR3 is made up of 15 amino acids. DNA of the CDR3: TGTGCCAGCAGCCTCTATGGAGCGGGAGGCTACGAGCAGTACTTC. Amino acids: CASSLYGAGGYEQYF.

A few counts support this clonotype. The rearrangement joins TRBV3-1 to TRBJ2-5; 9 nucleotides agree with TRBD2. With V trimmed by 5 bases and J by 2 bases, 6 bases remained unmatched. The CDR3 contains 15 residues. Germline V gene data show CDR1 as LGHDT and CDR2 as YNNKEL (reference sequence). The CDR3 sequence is CASSEPLAGQETQYF. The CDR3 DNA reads TGTGCCAGCAGCGAACCCCTAGCGGGGCAAGAGACCCAGTACTTC.

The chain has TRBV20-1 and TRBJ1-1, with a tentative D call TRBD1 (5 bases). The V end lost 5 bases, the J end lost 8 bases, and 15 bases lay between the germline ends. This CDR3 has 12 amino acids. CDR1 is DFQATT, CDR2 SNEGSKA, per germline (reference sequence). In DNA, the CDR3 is TGCAGTGCTGGGGGTGGTAAGGAGGAAGCTTTCTTT. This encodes CSAGGGKEEAFF.

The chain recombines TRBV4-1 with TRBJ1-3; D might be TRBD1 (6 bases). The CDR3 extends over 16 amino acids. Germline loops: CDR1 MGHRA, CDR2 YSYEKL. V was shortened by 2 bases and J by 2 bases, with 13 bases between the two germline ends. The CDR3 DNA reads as TGCGCCAGCAGCCAACCTAAGGGGGACCCTGGAAACACCATATATTTT. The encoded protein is CASSQPKGDPGNTIYF.